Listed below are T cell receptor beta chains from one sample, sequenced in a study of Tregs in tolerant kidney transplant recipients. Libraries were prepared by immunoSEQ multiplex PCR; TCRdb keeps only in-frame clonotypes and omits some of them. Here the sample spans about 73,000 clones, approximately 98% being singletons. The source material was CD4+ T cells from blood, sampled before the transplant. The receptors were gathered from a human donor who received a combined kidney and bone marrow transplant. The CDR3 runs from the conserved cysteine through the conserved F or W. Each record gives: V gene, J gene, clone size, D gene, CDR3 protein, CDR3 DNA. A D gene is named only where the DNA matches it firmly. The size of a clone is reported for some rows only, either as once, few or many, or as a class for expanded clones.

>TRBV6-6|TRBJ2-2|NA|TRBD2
CASRPAGGRRTGELFF
TGTGCCAGCAGGCCGGCCGGGGGGAGGAGAACCGGGGAGCTGTTTTTT
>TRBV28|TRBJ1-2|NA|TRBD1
CATQFAGTGISGYTF
TGTGCCACCCAATTTGCTGGGACAGGGATTAGTGGCTACACCTTC
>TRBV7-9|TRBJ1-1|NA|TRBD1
CASSFTGAGTEAFF
TGTGCCAGCAGCTTTACAGGGGCCGGGACTGAAGCTTTCTTT
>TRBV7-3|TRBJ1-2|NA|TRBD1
CASSPGGTANYGYTF
TGTGCCAGCAGCCCCGGTGGGACAGCTAACTATGGCTACACCTTC
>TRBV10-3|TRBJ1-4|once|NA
CAISREAYEKLFF
TGTGCCATCAGCAGGGAAGCCTATGAAAAACTGTTTTTT
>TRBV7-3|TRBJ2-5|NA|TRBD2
CASSQSGVQETQYF
TGTGCCAGCAGCCAGAGCGGGGTTCAAGAGACCCAGTACTTC
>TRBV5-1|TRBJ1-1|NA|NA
CASSARTAPRDTEAFF
TGCGCCAGCAGCGCCCGGACAGCCCCGAGGGACACTGAAGCTTTCTTT
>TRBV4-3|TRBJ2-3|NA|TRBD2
CASSRTGTSPTDTQYF
TGCGCCAGCAGCCGTACCGGGACTAGCCCCACAGATACGCAGTATTTT
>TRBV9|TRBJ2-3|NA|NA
CASSVGLFRADTQYF
TGTGCCAGCAGCGTAGGCTTGTTTCGCGCAGATACGCAGTATTTT
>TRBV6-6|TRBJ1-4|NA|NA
CASIGAGGVREKLFF
TGTGCCAGCATAGGGGCTGGAGGGGTTCGCGAAAAACTGTTTTTT
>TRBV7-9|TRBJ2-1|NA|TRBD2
CASSLRTSGKNEQFF
TGTGCCAGCAGCCTGAGGACTAGCGGGAAGAATGAGCAGTTCTTC
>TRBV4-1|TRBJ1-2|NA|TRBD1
CASSHLDRGGYGYTF
TGCGCCAGCAGCCACCTTGACAGGGGAGGCTATGGCTACACCTTC
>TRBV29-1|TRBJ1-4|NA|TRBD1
CSAQGEEKLFF
TGCAGCGCACAGGGGGAAGAAAAACTGTTTTTT
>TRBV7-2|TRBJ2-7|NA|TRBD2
CASSLARAGVKYF
TGTGCCAGCAGCTTAGCGCGAGCGGGAGTCAAGTACTTC
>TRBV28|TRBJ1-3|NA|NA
CASTIAGNTIYF
TGTGCCAGCACAATAGCTGGAAACACCATATATTTT
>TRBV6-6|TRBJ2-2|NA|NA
CASRIRGGNTGELFF
TGTGCCAGCAGAATAAGGGGGGGGAACACCGGGGAGCTGTTTTTT
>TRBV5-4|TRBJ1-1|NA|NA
CASSSGTLNTEAFF
TGTGCCAGCAGCTCCGGGACTTTGAACACTGAAGCTTTCTTT
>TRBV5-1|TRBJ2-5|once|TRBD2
CASSRNGLIMTSGSETQYF
TGCGCCAGCAGCCGGAATGGTCTTATCATGACTAGCGGGAGTGAGACCCAGTACTTC
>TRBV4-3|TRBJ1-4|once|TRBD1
CASSQEEGQGGEKLFF
TGCGCCAGCAGCCAAGAAGAGGGACAGGGAGGGGAAAAACTGTTTTTT
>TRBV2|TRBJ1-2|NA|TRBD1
CASSPGTGGSPGYGYTF
TGTGCCAGCAGTCCCGGGACAGGGGGCTCCCCTGGCTATGGCTACACCTTC
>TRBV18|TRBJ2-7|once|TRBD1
CASSKPGQVTYEQYF
TGTGCCAGCTCAAAACCGGGACAGGTGACCTACGAGCAGTACTTC
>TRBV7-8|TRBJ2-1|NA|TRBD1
CASSVPGTVNEQFF
TGTGCCAGCAGCGTACCCGGGACAGTCAATGAGCAGTTCTTC
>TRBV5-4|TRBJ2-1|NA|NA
CASSPGLSEQFF
TGTGCCAGCAGCCCCGGACTATCTGAGCAGTTCTTC
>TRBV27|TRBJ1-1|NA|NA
CASRVKTFLNTEAFF
TGTGCCAGCAGGGTAAAAACATTCTTAAACACTGAAGCTTTCTTT
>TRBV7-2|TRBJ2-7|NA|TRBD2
CASSLAGGVFNEQYF
TGTGCCAGCAGCTTAGCCGGGGGGGTCTTTAACGAGCAGTACTTC
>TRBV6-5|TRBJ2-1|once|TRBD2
CASRLAGTNEQFF
TGCGCCAGTCGCCTAGCGGGTACTAATGAGCAGTTCTTC
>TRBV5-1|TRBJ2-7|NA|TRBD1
CASSGTVSYEQYF
TGCGCCAGCAGTGGGACAGTCTCCTACGAGCAGTACTTC
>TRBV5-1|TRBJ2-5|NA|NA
CASSLGSGSHQETQYF
TGCGCCAGCAGCTTAGGGAGCGGTTCCCACCAAGAGACCCAGTACTTC
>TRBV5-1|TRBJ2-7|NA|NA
CASSLAGSPGEQYF
TGCGCCAGCAGCTTGGCCGGTAGCCCCGGCGAGCAGTACTTC
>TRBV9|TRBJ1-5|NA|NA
CASSVTPLSQPQHF
TGTGCCAGCAGCGTAACTCCCCTCTCTCAGCCCCAGCATTTT
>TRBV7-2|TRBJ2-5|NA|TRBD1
CASSLDGDRVLQETQYF
TGTGCCAGCAGCTTAGATGGGGACAGGGTGCTCCAAGAGACCCAGTACTTC
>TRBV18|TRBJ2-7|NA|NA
CASSQPDFYEQYF
TGTGCCAGCTCACAGCCTGATTTTTACGAGCAGTACTTC
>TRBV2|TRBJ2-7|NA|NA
CASSVIRQSSEQYF
TGTGCCAGCAGTGTCATCAGGCAGTCCTCCGAGCAGTACTTC
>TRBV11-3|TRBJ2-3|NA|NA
CASSLGGFSTDTQYF
TGTGCCAGCAGCTTAGGAGGATTTAGCACAGATACGCAGTATTTT
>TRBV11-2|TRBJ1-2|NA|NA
CASSQGWRGLGYTF
TGTGCCAGCAGTCAAGGGTGGCGGGGATTGGGCTACACCTTC
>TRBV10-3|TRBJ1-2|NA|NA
CAISALGVTSNYGYTF
TGTGCCATCAGTGCTTTAGGGGTAACCTCTAACTATGGCTACACCTTC
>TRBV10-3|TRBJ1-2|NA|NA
CAISESRTSYGYTF
TGTGCCATCAGTGAGTCTAGGACAAGCTATGGCTACACCTTC